A selection of T cell receptor beta chains follows, all from one sample in a study of vaccination and CD4 T cells after COVID-19. TCRdb recomputed calls from the PCR reads with MiXCR, one row per CDR3 protein. Altogether 28,000 or so distinct CDR3 sequences are present, about 64% being singletons, with the ten largest covering about 5%. These receptors' targets are unknown. What was sequenced was CD4+ T cells from blood, cultured in vitro. All receptors come from a human donor who had recovered from COVID-19. The conserved cysteine and the conserved F or W are not part of the CDR3 here. Fields, in order: J gene, V gene, CDR3 protein.

>TRBJ2-5|TRBV29-1
SVVRRGRETQY
>TRBJ2-7|TRBV10-1
ASSDRDRGSEQY
>TRBJ2-7|TRBV2
ASSVTGYYEQY
>TRBJ2-5|TRBV7-2
ASSLGGKGQETQY
>TRBJ2-7|TRBV29-1
SAVAGAGEQY
>TRBJ2-7|TRBV24-1
ATSDARVFSHEQY
>TRBJ1-1|TRBV20-1
SARRTGGNTEAF
>TRBJ1-1|TRBV6-2/TRBV6-3
ATAVGQHTEAF
>TRBJ1-1|TRBV4-3
ASSQNRGMNTEAF
>TRBJ1-6|TRBV20-1
SGVPGQGRSPLH